This is a list of T cell receptor beta chains from one sample in a study of cytomegalovirus exposure and HLA in healthy donors. Measured with immunoSEQ multiplex PCR; TCRdb has only the in-frame clones, and not every one. The sample contains some 120,000 clones, roughly 85% of which appear only once. Sequencing used PBMCs. The receptor set was obtained from a woman in her thirties or forties in good health and CMV-seropositive. Both conserved end residues are part of each CDR3. D genes are given only for firm matches. Clone size, where shown, is once, few, many, or a class for clones that have expanded.

V gene,clone size,D gene,J gene,CDR3 DNA,CDR3 protein
TRBV6-1,.,.,TRBJ2-3,TGTGCCAGCAGTGAATTGTCGGGAATGACGCAGTATTTT,CASSELSGMTQYF
TRBV5-1,.,.,TRBJ2-5,TGCGCCAGCAGCTTGTACAACAGGCAAGAGACCCAGTACTTC,CASSLYNRQETQYF
TRBV4-1,.,TRBD1,TRBJ2-2,TGCGCCAGCAGCCAATTCCCGGGACAGGGGGGCAGGAACACCGGGGAGCTGTTTTTT,CASSQFPGQGGRNTGELFF
TRBV4-3,.,.,TRBJ1-3,TGCGCCAGCAGCCAAGAAACAGGGAGGGCGAACACCATATATTTT,CASSQETGRANTIYF
TRBV28,.,.,TRBJ2-7,TGTGCCAGCAGTCATCTTCTGCAGGGTCCCCACGAGCAGTACTTC,CASSHLLQGPHEQYF
TRBV28,.,.,TRBJ1-1,TGTGCCAGCAGTTTTATTGGGCGGGCTGAAGCTTTCTTT,CASSFIGRAEAFF
TRBV19,few,.,TRBJ2-1,TGTGCCAGGCCGGGGATTATATCTCCCAATGAGCAGTTCTTC,CARPGIISPNEQFF
TRBV4-1,.,.,TRBJ2-5,TGCGCCAGCAGCCTAGTCGGAGAGACCCAGTACTTC,CASSLVGETQYF
TRBV7-9,.,.,TRBJ2-5,TGTGCCAGCAGCCCACCCATGGACGGCGGGGCCCAAAAAGAGACCCAGTACTTC,CASSPPMDGGAQKETQYF
TRBV7-9,once,.,TRBJ2-3,TGTGCCAGCAGCTTTAGTACGGGAGCTACAGATACGCAGTATTTT,CASSFSTGATDTQYF
TRBV9,.,.,TRBJ2-5,TGTGCCAGCAGCGGGCTTCAAGAGACCCAGTACTTC,CASSGLQETQYF
TRBV6-1,.,TRBD1,TRBJ1-2,TGTGCCAGCGTAGCGGATGGGACAGGGGGCAACGGCTACACCTTC,CASVADGTGGNGYTF
TRBV30,.,.,TRBJ2-7,TGTGCCTGGAGTGGGACGGGGAGGTTCTACGAGCAGTACTTC,CAWSGTGRFYEQYF
TRBV5-1,.,TRBD2,TRBJ2-7,TGCGCCAGCAGCTGGGGGACTAGCGCGGACGAGCAGTACTTC,CASSWGTSADEQYF
TRBV16,.,.,TRBJ1-5,TGTGCCAGCAGCCTAGACTACGGGGGTCTTCAGCCCCAGCATTTT,CASSLDYGGLQPQHF
TRBV6-1,once,TRBD1,TRBJ2-3,TGTGCCACCGGCGGGACAGGGAAAGATACGCAGTATTTT,CATGGTGKDTQYF
TRBV6-5,.,TRBD2,TRBJ2-2,TGTGCCAGCAGCCCGGGGGGGACCGGGGAGCTGTTTTTT,CASSPGGTGELFF
TRBV6-5,.,.,TRBJ2-7,TGTGCCAGCAGTCACAGCTACGAGCAGTACTTC,CASSHSYEQYF
TRBV6-6,.,TRBD1,TRBJ1-1,TGTGCCAGCAAAGACAGGGGAGCTTTCTTT,CASKDRGAFF
TRBV7-3,.,TRBD2,TRBJ2-2,TGTGCCAGCAGCTTAAGTGGTAGCGGGAGTGGTATCGGGGAGCTGTTTTTT,CASSLSGSGSGIGELFF
TRBV19,.,.,TRBJ2-5,TGTGCCAGTAGGTCGGGTCCGGAGACCCAGTACTTC,CASRSGPETQYF
TRBV5-1,.,TRBD1,TRBJ2-5,TGCGCCAGCAGCTTGGACAGGGGGTCCCAAGAGACCCAGTACTTC,CASSLDRGSQETQYF
TRBV6-5,.,.,TRBJ1-5,TGTGCCAGCAGCGGGGGGGTGGTTCAGCCCCAGCATTTT,CASSGGVVQPQHF
TRBV7-9,.,TRBD2,TRBJ2-3,TGTGCCAGCAGCCCTAAACTAGCGGGAGGGGGAGATACGCAGTATTTT,CASSPKLAGGGDTQYF
TRBV5-8,.,.,TRBJ2-1,TGTGCCAGCAGCTTCCTCAATGAGCAGTTCTTC,CASSFLNEQFF
TRBV7-6,.,.,TRBJ2-1,TGTGCCAGCAGCTTCCGGCAGGGCTCCTACAATGAGCAGTTCTTC,CASSFRQGSYNEQFF
TRBV28,.,TRBD1,TRBJ2-3,TGTGCCAGCTCGGAAGGACAGGGAGGCGCAGATACGCAGTATTTT,CASSEGQGGADTQYF
TRBV5-4,.,.,TRBJ2-5,TGTGCCAGCAGCTTGGATCACAGACAAGAGACCCAGTACTTC,CASSLDHRQETQYF
TRBV10-3,.,TRBD1,TRBJ2-7,TGTGCCCATCAAGGGGGCCTAGTGGGTCCAGGCGAGCAGTACTTC,CAHQGGLVGPGEQYF
TRBV5-1,.,TRBD2,TRBJ2-7,TGCGCCAGCAGCCCAACCCTACTAGCGGGATCGGGTGAGCAGTACTTC,CASSPTLLAGSGEQYF
TRBV5-1,.,TRBD2,TRBJ2-7,TGCGCCAGCCGAGCACTAGCGGGTTCCGCCGTGTACGAGCAGTACTTC,CASRALAGSAVYEQYF
TRBV4-2,.,TRBD1,TRBJ1-2,TGTGCCAGCAGCCGAGGGACAGGGGGCAATGGCTACACCTTC,CASSRGTGGNGYTF
TRBV7-9,.,.,TRBJ2-3,TGTGCCAGCAGCTTAGTGCCTCAACACACCACAGATACGCAGTATTTT,CASSLVPQHTTDTQYF
TRBV5-4,.,TRBD2,TRBJ2-3,TGTGCCAGCAGCTTAAGCGGGATTCTCACAGATACGCAGTATTTT,CASSLSGILTDTQYF
TRBV14,.,.,TRBJ1-2,TGTGCCAGCAGTCCAGGGTCTACCTATGGCTACACCTTC,CASSPGSTYGYTF
TRBV4-1,.,TRBD1,TRBJ1-1,TGCGCCAGCAGCCCAGGGGGCACTGAAGCTTTCTTT,CASSPGGTEAFF
TRBV28,once,TRBD1,TRBJ2-7,TGTGCCAGCAGTCTCGGACAGGAGCTCTACGAGCAGTACTTC,CASSLGQELYEQYF
TRBV7-9,.,TRBD1,TRBJ2-7,TGTGCCAGCAGCCGGGGACAGCAAGAAGACTACGAGCAGTACTTC,CASSRGQQEDYEQYF
TRBV7-6,.,TRBD1,TRBJ2-1,TGTGCCAGCAGCCCCCGGGACAGGGGCGCTGAGCAGTTCTTC,CASSPRDRGAEQFF
TRBV7-2,.,TRBD2,TRBJ2-7,TGTGCCAGCAGCCCTGGGACTAGCGGGTACTACGAGCAGTACTTC,CASSPGTSGYYEQYF
TRBV30,.,.,TRBJ2-7,TGTGCCTCCACGGGACATGTGTCTGACGAGCAGTACTTC,CASTGHVSDEQYF
TRBV9,.,.,TRBJ2-1,TGTGCCAGCAGCGTGTCGTTCCTAAGCGATGAGCAGTTCTTC,CASSVSFLSDEQFF
TRBV5-1,.,.,TRBJ2-7,TGCGCCAGCAGCCGACGGAAGGGAGCGTCCTACGAGCAGTACTTC,CASSRRKGASYEQYF
TRBV10-3,.,TRBD2,TRBJ2-3,TGTGCCAGGGCTACTAGCGAAACAGATACGCAGTATTTT,CARATSETDTQYF
TRBV4-3,.,TRBD2,TRBJ2-2,TGCGCCAGCAGCCAATGGTGGAGAGGGGAGGAGCGGGAGGCAGGAACCGGGGAGCTGTTTTTT,CASSQWWRGEEREAGTGELFF
TRBV30,once,TRBD1,TRBJ1-1,TGTGCCTGGAATTTGAACAGGGGCACTGAAGCTTTCTTT,CAWNLNRGTEAFF
TRBV29-1,.,TRBD1,TRBJ1-5,TGCAGCGCCAGGACAGGGGGCGATCAGCCCCAGCATTTT,CSARTGGDQPQHF
TRBV28,.,.,TRBJ2-5,TGTGCCAGCAGTCTGCCGGGACAACAAGAGACCCAGTACTTC,CASSLPGQQETQYF
TRBV5-1,.,TRBD2,TRBJ2-7,TGCGCCAGCAGCTGGGACCATGGGACTAGCGTCTCCTACGAGCAGTACTTC,CASSWDHGTSVSYEQYF
TRBV28,.,TRBD2,TRBJ2-7,TGTGCCAGCAGTTTATCCGGACTAGCGGGAGCATCTCAGGCGAACTACGAGCAGTACTTC,CASSLSGLAGASQANYEQYF
TRBV9,.,TRBD1,TRBJ2-7,TGTGCCAGCAGCGTAGGCCTTACAGGGGCGTACGAGCAGTACTTC,CASSVGLTGAYEQYF
TRBV7-6,.,.,TRBJ2-3,TGTGCCAGCAGCCCCAATCCGGGAGACTATACGCAGTATTTT,CASSPNPGDYTQYF
TRBV5-1,.,.,TRBJ2-3,TGCGCCAGCAGCTTGGTGACTAGTCCTACCCACACAGATACGCAGTATTTT,CASSLVTSPTHTDTQYF
TRBV9,.,TRBD2,TRBJ2-1,TGTGCCAGCAGCGCCTTCGGGACTAGCGCTTATTGGGAGCAGTTCTTC,CASSAFGTSAYWEQFF
TRBV5-8,.,TRBD1,TRBJ1-2,TGTGCCAGCAGCTTGGCCTCGGACAGGCTTGGCTACACCTTC,CASSLASDRLGYTF